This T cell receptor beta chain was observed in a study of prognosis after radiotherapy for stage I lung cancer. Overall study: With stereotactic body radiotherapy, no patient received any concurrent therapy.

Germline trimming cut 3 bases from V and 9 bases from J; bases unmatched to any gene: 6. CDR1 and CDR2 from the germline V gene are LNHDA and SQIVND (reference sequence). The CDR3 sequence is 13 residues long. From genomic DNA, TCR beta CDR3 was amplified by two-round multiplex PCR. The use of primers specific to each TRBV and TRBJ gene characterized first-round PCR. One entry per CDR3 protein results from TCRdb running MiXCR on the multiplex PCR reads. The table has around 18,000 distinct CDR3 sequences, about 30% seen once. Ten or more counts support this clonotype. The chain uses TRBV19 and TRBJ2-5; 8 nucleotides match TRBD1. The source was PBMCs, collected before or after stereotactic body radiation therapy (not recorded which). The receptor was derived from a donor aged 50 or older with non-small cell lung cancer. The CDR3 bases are TGTGCCAGTAGTATGACAGGGGAAGGCGCCCAGTACTTC. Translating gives CASSMTGEGAQYF.